The rows below give T cell receptor beta chains drawn from one sample of a study of blood T cell repertoires in COVID-19. The assay was immunoSEQ multiplex PCR, and TCRdb's table has in-frame clones only and misses some. There are 130,000 or so clones in the sample; approximately 88% occur only once, and about 15% lies in the top ten. The sequenced sample was peripheral blood. The receptors were gathered from an elderly woman with acute or convalescent COVID-19. CDR3s include the opening cysteine and the closing phenylalanine or tryptophan. The order of the fields is V gene, J gene, clone size, D gene, CDR3 DNA, CDR3 protein. The D gene is left open where the match is weak. Some rows mark clone size as missing; the rest say once, few, many or name a class of expanded clone.

v_gene: TRBV18; j_gene: TRBJ2-3; abundance: NA; d_gene: TRBD2; CDR3nt: TGTGCCAGCTCACCTCGACTAGCGGACACAGATACGCAGTATTTT; CDR3aa: CASSPRLADTDTQYF
v_gene: TRBV6-1; j_gene: TRBJ2-3; abundance: once; d_gene: NA; CDR3nt: TGTGCCAGCAGTGGCTTACCGGGGGGCCGAACAGATACGCAGTATTTT; CDR3aa: CASSGLPGGRTDTQYF
v_gene: TRBV3-1/TRBV3-2; j_gene: TRBJ2-3; abundance: NA; d_gene: NA; CDR3nt: TGTGCCAGCAGCCCACGACGAGGGGGATCAACAGATACGCAGTATTTT; CDR3aa: CASSPRRGGSTDTQYF
v_gene: TRBV6-2/TRBV6-3; j_gene: TRBJ1-1; abundance: NA; d_gene: TRBD1; CDR3nt: TGTGCCAGCAGTCCGACAGGGATGAACACTGAAGCTTTCTTT; CDR3aa: CASSPTGMNTEAFF
v_gene: TRBV28; j_gene: TRBJ2-7; abundance: NA; d_gene: TRBD2; CDR3nt: TGTGCCAGCAGTCCGCGACTAGCGGGAGCCTACGAGCAGTACTTC; CDR3aa: CASSPRLAGAYEQYF
v_gene: TRBV6-5; j_gene: TRBJ2-7; abundance: NA; d_gene: TRBD1; CDR3nt: TGTGCCAGCACCCCGGACAGGAGGTCAGGCGAGCAGTACTTC; CDR3aa: CASTPDRRSGEQYF
v_gene: TRBV6-1; j_gene: TRBJ2-3; abundance: NA; d_gene: TRBD2; CDR3nt: TGTGCCAGCAGTGAACGACTAGCGGGAGTGGCAGATACGCAGTATTTT; CDR3aa: CASSERLAGVADTQYF
v_gene: TRBV7-8; j_gene: TRBJ2-5; abundance: once; d_gene: TRBD2; CDR3nt: TGTGCCAGCAGCCCCGGGACTAGCGGGGGTGTAGAGACCCAGTACTTC; CDR3aa: CASSPGTSGGVETQYF
v_gene: TRBV5-1; j_gene: TRBJ2-2; abundance: few; d_gene: NA; CDR3nt: TGCGCCAGCAGCTCTGCGAACACCGGGGAGCTGTTTTTT; CDR3aa: CASSSANTGELFF
v_gene: TRBV19; j_gene: TRBJ1-1; abundance: NA; d_gene: NA; CDR3nt: TGTGCCAGTAGTATAAACAGATGGAACACTGAAGCTTTCTTT; CDR3aa: CASSINRWNTEAFF
v_gene: TRBV5-4; j_gene: TRBJ1-6; abundance: few; d_gene: TRBD1; CDR3nt: TGTGCCAGCAGCTGGGAAGGGTCATTCGACAGGGGGGATAATTCACCCCTCCACTTT; CDR3aa: CASSWEGSFDRGDNSPLHF
v_gene: TRBV6-6; j_gene: TRBJ1-1; abundance: NA; d_gene: TRBD1; CDR3nt: TGTGCCAGCAGTACACAGGGGGTCACTGAAGCTTTCTTT; CDR3aa: CASSTQGVTEAFF